This TCR beta chain was recorded in a study of Tregs in tolerant kidney transplant recipients. Study results and caveats: Few patients were studied, so findings need validation in larger groups. Some patients' samples used different primers over time, so nucleotide sequences weren't comparable.

Details on this clone: What it binds is not known.

Only in-frame clones appear in the TCRdb table, and some are missing; sequencing was by immunoSEQ multiplex PCR. The sample lists 20,000 to 25,000 clones; approximately 84% were seen once. The nonmyeloablative bone marrow transplants came from related graft donors, with transient mixed chimerism. This TCR came from a human patient who received a combined kidney and bone marrow transplant. Some T cells may trace back to the graft donor. Sequencing used CD8+ T cells from blood (PBMCs), obtained 6 months after the transplant.

The CDR3 DNA follows: TGTGCCACCAGGACGAGCGGGAGCAGCAATGAGCAGTTCTTC. Its protein is CATRTSGSSNEQFF. This rearrangement joins TRBV15 to TRBJ2-1; 8 bases agree with TRBD2. V gave up 6 bases and J gave up 6 bases; unmatched junction bases: 7. The CDR3 has 14 residues. In germline, CDR1 is LNHNV, CDR2 YYDKDF (reference sequence).